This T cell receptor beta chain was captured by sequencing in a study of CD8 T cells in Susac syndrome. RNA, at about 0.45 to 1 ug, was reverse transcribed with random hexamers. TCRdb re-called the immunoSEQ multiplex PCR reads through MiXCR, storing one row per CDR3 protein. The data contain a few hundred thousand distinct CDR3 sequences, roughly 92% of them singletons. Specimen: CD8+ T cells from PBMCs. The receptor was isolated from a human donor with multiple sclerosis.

The CDR3 nucleotides read TGTGCCAGCAGTGGAGGGGGGGATACGCAGTATTTT. Its protein product is CASSGGGDTQYF. The chain joins TRBV25-1 to TRBJ2-3, with D perhaps given as TRBD1 or TRBD2 (6 bases each). Germline lookup yields CDR1 MGHDK and CDR2 SYGVNS. CDR3 length equals 12 residues. Trimming cost V 4 bases and J 6 bases, with 8 bases left between them.